This is a list of T cell receptor beta chains from one sample in a study of T cell responses to AZD1222 COVID-19 vaccine. Data came from immunoSEQ multiplex PCR; TCRdb stores just in-frame clones and leaves some out. The sample holds 95,000 to 100,000 clones; about 81% are singletons and the top ten take 12% to 15%. The specimen was peripheral blood, collected 28 days after the second AZD1222 dose. The receptors come from an adult who received the AZD1222 COVID-19 vaccine. CDR3s include the opening cysteine and the closing phenylalanine or tryptophan. The D gene is left open where the match is weak. Rows may omit the clone size; those that give it use once, few, many or a size class.

D	length	V	size	J	CDR3	DNA
TRBD1	15	TRBV30	NA	TRBJ2-7	CAWRVGTGSAYEQYF	TGTGCCTGGAGGGTCGGGACAGGGAGTGCCTACGAGCAGTACTTC
TRBD1	15	TRBV30	NA	TRBJ2-2	CAWSAGQVNTGELFF	TGTGCCTGGAGTGCAGGACAGGTGAACACCGGGGAGCTGTTTTTT
NA	14	TRBV5-6	NA	TRBJ1-2	CASRNGRTNYGYTF	TGTGCCAGCAGAAATGGGAGAACTAACTATGGCTACACCTTC
NA	15	TRBV10-3	NA	TRBJ1-1	CAIGRQRDLNTEAFF	TGTGCCATCGGGAGACAGAGAGATCTGAACACTGAAGCTTTCTTT
TRBD1	14	TRBV5-1	NA	TRBJ2-5	CASSLTGGGETQYF	TGCGCCAGCAGCTTGACAGGGGGAGGAGAGACCCAGTACTTC
NA	12	TRBV9	NA	TRBJ1-2	CASSGTRYGYTF	TGTGCCAGCAGCGGGACGAGGTATGGCTACACCTTC
TRBD1	13	TRBV4-3	NA	TRBJ2-7	CASGQDRAYEQYF	TGCGCCAGCGGCCAGGACAGGGCCTACGAGCAGTACTTC
TRBD2	17	TRBV5-5	NA	TRBJ2-4	CASSSGLAGGRGDIQYF	TGTGCCAGCAGCTCGGGACTAGCGGGAGGGAGGGGGGACATTCAGTACTTC
TRBD1	15	TRBV5-1	NA	TRBJ1-1	CASVPTGSMNTEAFF	TGCGCCAGCGTCCCGACAGGGTCGATGAACACTGAAGCTTTCTTT
NA	16	TRBV11-2	NA	TRBJ2-3	CASSLGRGRSTDTQYF	TGTGCCAGCAGCTTAGGACGGGGGCGCAGCACAGATACGCAGTATTTT
TRBD2	15	TRBV7-2	NA	TRBJ2-7	CASSLSGSLSYEQYF	TGTGCCAGCAGCTTGAGCGGGAGCCTCTCCTACGAGCAGTACTTC
NA	14	TRBV2	once	TRBJ1-1	CASSRLLMNTEAFF	TGTGCCAGCAGCCGTCTTCTCATGAACACTGAAGCTTTCTTT
NA	16	TRBV29-1	NA	TRBJ2-1	CSVEGGSAMAYNEQFF	TGCAGCGTGGAGGGGGGCAGCGCGATGGCCTACAATGAGCAGTTCTTC
NA	15	TRBV10-3	NA	TRBJ1-2	CAINRATGGVYGYTF	TGTGCCATCAATAGAGCGACAGGAGGGGTTTATGGCTACACCTTC
NA	15	TRBV5-1	NA	TRBJ1-4	CASSSRQATNEKLFF	TGCGCCAGCAGCTCTAGACAGGCAACTAATGAAAAACTGTTTTTT
TRBD1	17	TRBV19	NA	TRBJ1-4	CASSLDRVGATNEKLFF	TGTGCCAGTAGTCTGGACAGGGTTGGCGCAACTAATGAAAAACTGTTTTTT
TRBD2	17	TRBV19	NA	TRBJ2-7	CASSIGGTSGFSYEQYF	TGTGCCAGTAGTATAGGCGGGACTAGCGGCTTCTCCTACGAGCAGTACTTC
NA	12	TRBV15	NA	TRBJ2-3	CATSRAEDTQYF	TGTGCCACCAGCAGAGCAGAAGATACGCAGTATTTT